What follows are 16 T cell receptor beta chains derived from one specimen sequenced in a study of regulatory T cells in long-lasting Graves disease. Time point: newly diagnosed GD, antithyroid drugs for less than 3 months. PBMCs provided the RNA from which the TCR library was made. Arm-PCR of CDR3 regions and iRepertoire HTBI primers were the basis on which TCR beta libraries were built. TCRdb re-called the multiplex PCR reads through MiXCR, storing one row per CDR3 protein. The data show about 530,000 distinct CDR3 sequences, more than 15% seen once. The same sample was also studied in work on T cells in Graves' hyperthyroidism and ophthalmopathy.

The material was peripheral blood mononuclear cells (PBMCs), obtained at new diagnosis, from a patient treated with antithyroid drugs. The receptors originated from a woman aged 35-65 years with Graves disease.

This chain joins TRBV27 and TRBJ1-2; D call uncertain. There are 14 residues in the CDR3. Trimming left V 0 bases short and J 6 bases short, with 11 bases between. Germline V gives CDR1 MNHEY, CDR2 SMNVEV (reference sequence). CDR3 region: CASSLSRGKDGYTF. The DNA of the CDR3 is TGTGCCAGCAGTTTATCCCGGGGAAAAGATGGCTACACCTTC.

This clonotype has a count of ten or more. This chain connects TRBV27 to TRBJ2-4; TRBD1 agrees at 7 bases. The CDR3 is 16 amino acids. The V gene's germline CDR1 is MNHEY and CDR2 SMNVEV (reference sequence). V dropped 3 bases and J dropped 0; count of bases not matched to a gene: 5. CDR3 region: CASSFFQGVAKNIQYF. For the CDR3, the DNA is TGTGCCAGCAGTTTCTTCCAGGGGGTAGCCAAAAACATTCAGTACTTC.

This clonotype was detected ten times or more. The rearrangement uses TRBV5-1 and TRBJ1-2; 8 bases are shared with TRBD1. This CDR3 is 14 amino acids long. CDR1 SGHRS and CDR2 YFSETQ come from the germline V gene. With 2 bases clipped from V and 8 bases from J, the junction kept 8 bases outside the gene matches. The CDR3 DNA is TGCGCCAGCAGCTTCTTACCGACAGGGGACGGCTACACCTTC. Translated: CASSFLPTGDGYTF.

This clonotype has at least ten counts. The V call is TRBV5-1, the J call TRBJ1-1, with D tentatively TRBD1 (5 bases). Germline CDR1 SGHRS, CDR2 YFSETQ. Trimming left V 0 bases short and J 2 bases short, with 11 bases between. The CDR3 loop spans 15 amino acids. CDR3 sequence: CASSLGGPGNTEAFF. CDR3 coding DNA: TGCGCCAGCAGCTTGGGGGGCCCAGGCAACACTGAAGCTTTCTTT.

In this sample, this clonotype turned up many times. The rearrangement links TRBV12-3 or TRBV12-4 to TRBJ1-2; maybe TRBD1 (5 bases). Trimming stripped 1 base from V and 1 base from J, with 10 bases between. The length of the CDR3 is 15 residues. CDR3 loop: CASSLDNRFNYGYTF. In DNA form, the CDR3 reads TGTGCCAGCAGTTTAGACAACAGGTTTAACTATGGCTACACCTTC.

This clonotype was counted ten times or more. The gene calls are TRBV12-3 or TRBV12-4 and TRBJ2-1; no clear D. The V gene lost 3 bases and the J gene lost 7 bases, with 16 bases spanning the gap. This CDR3 is built from 15 residues. The CDR3 protein is CASSLVPQNGNEQFF. Written as DNA, the CDR3 is TGTGCCAGCAGTTTGGTCCCCCAAAATGGGAATGAGCAGTTCTTC.

This clonotype was observed at least ten times. The gene calls are TRBV12-3 or TRBV12-4 and TRBJ2-7; TRBD1 aligns across 10 bases. The CDR3 length is 15 residues. Losses at the gene ends were 4 bases for V and 0 bases for J; bases not matched to a gene: 3. CDR3 sequence (DNA): TGTGCCAGCAGTTCAAGGACAGGGGGCTCCTACGAGCAGTACTTC. Protein product: CASSSRTGGSYEQYF.

In this sample, this clonotype turned up many times. The chain has TRBV12-3 or TRBV12-4 and TRBJ2-2; TRBD1 matches 9 bases. CDR3 length: 14 amino acids. V lost 7 bases to trimming and J lost 5 bases; unmatched junction nucleotides: 5. The CDR3 loop reads CASTGTGRTGELFF. The CDR3 nucleotides are TGTGCCAGCACCGGGACAGGGAGAACCGGGGAGCTGTTTTTT.

This clonotype was counted ten times or more. V and J are TRBV3-1 and TRBJ1-5, with D possibly TRBD1 on 5 matching bases. CDR3 length equals 14 residues. With 2 bases removed from V and 5 bases from J, the gap between germline ends came to 10 bases. Looked up from germline, CDR1 is LGHDT and CDR2 is YNNKEL (reference sequence). CDR3 protein: CASSQRGGDQPQHF. The CDR3, as DNA: TGTGCCAGCAGCCAACGGGGGGGGGATCAGCCCCAGCATTTT.

Turning to this clonotype: One end of the junction varies from germline; a read error may be responsible. The chain carries TRBV3-1 and TRBJ2-5; TRBD1 agrees at 8 bases. The CDR3 runs 17 residues. The germline V gene has CDR1 LGHDT and CDR2 YNNKEL (reference sequence). The CDR3 DNA reads as TGTGCCAGCGGCCATCCCTGGGGACAGGAGTACCAAGAGACCCAGTACTTC. Protein sequence: CASGHPWGQEYQETQYF.

As regards this clonotype: A far larger clone is one base from this, pointing to a likely read error. V usage is TRBV11-1 and J usage is TRBJ2-7, with D maybe TRBD2 (5 bases). Germline-derived CDR1 and CDR2 are SGHAT and FQDESV (reference sequence). This CDR3 is 12 amino acids long. V lost 1 base to trimming and J lost 7 bases, with 8 bases between them. In DNA form, the CDR3 reads TGTGCCAGCAGCTTAGAGGCGGGTGAGCAGTACTTC. As protein: CASSLEAGEQYF.

This clonotype was counted ten times or more. This sequence joins TRBV3-1 and TRBJ2-5, with TRBD2 as a possible D gene (6 bases). The length of the CDR3 is 15 residues. Trimming pared 4 bases from V and 1 base from J, leaving 13 bases between. Germline-derived CDR1 and CDR2 are LGHDT and YNNKEL (reference sequence). In DNA, the CDR3 is TGTGCCAGCAGCCCTGGGACTGGACCCCAAGAGACCCAGTACTTC. Its translation: CASSPGTGPQETQYF.

This chain links TRBV6-2 or TRBV6-3 with TRBJ1-6; possible D gene TRBD1, 5 bases. This CDR3 has 18 amino acids. Germline V gene sequence: CDR1 MNHEY, CDR2 SVGEGT. Deletions cut 2 bases from V and 2 bases from J, with 16 bases between. This CDR3 is CASSYRISRGTYNSPLHF. The DNA of the CDR3 is TGTGCCAGCAGTTACCGCATCTCAAGGGGAACCTATAATTCACCCCTCCACTTT.

About this clonotype itself: One base away lies a much larger clone, so this may be a sequencing read error. The rearrangement uses TRBV28 and TRBJ2-1; D gene unclear. Germline values: CDR1 MDHEN, CDR2 SYDVKM. CDR3 size: 13 residues. The CDR3 spells CTSSPLGRAEQFF. The CDR3 DNA reads as TGTACCAGCAGCCCCCTGGGTAGGGCGGAGCAGTTCTTC.

This clonotype was detected many times. The chain links TRBV7-9 to TRBJ1-2; D unclear. V lost 5 bases and J lost 4, with 14 bases in between. This CDR3 spans 14 amino acids. Germline V gives CDR1 SEHNR, CDR2 FQNEAQ (reference sequence). CDR3 sequence reads: CASSATPPLYGYTF. CDR3 coding DNA: TGTGCCAGCAGCGCAACCCCTCCCCTCTATGGCTACACCTTC.

This sequence joins TRBV19 and TRBJ2-1, with 8 bases matching TRBD1. CDR1 is LNHDA and CDR2 is SQIVND in the germline V gene (reference sequence). The CDR3 has 15 amino acids. The V gene end was trimmed by 6 bases and the J gene end by 8 bases; junction bases not matched to a gene: 12. The CDR3 DNA sequence: TGTGCCAGTAGCAACGACAGGGGTCTTGTCTATGAGCAGTTCTTC. It codes for CASSNDRGLVYEQFF.